This TCR beta chain stems from a study of cytomegalovirus exposure and HLA in healthy donors. This CDR3 contains 16 residues. Germline CDR1 reads SEHNR; CDR2 reads FQNEAQ (reference sequence). Amplification used 60 Vbeta primers and 13 Jbeta primers. The assay was immunoSEQ multiplex PCR, and TCRdb's table has in-frame clones only and misses some. The data hold approximately 150,000 clones, with about 80% observed a single time. This clone was seen more than once but under ten times. One junction end disagrees with the germline gene, perhaps due to a read error. Specimen: PBMCs. The chain recombines TRBV7-9 with TRBJ1-3; maybe TRBD1 (5 bases). This TCR was recovered from a woman between 40 and 50 years old in good health and CMV-seropositive. The CDR3 sequence: CSSSLALGGSGNTIYF. The CDR3 DNA is TGTTCCAGCAGCTTAGCGCTCGGGGGCTCTGGAAACACCATATATTTT.